The clone carrying this TCR beta chain is categorized as large. Its specificity is not known. TCRdb's copy holds only in-frame clones and misses some; the assay was immunoSEQ multiplex PCR. The sample contains around 20,000 clones, 60% to 80% of which appear only once. This entry is derived from a study of CD4 T cells in relation to SARS-CoV-2 and coronaviruses. The germline V gene has CDR1 SNHLY and CDR2 FYNNEI. The CDR3 covers 14 residues. The trim removed 7 bases at V and 3 bases at J, leaving 8 bases unmatched. CD4+ T cells from unexposed donors were obtained before the COVID-19 pandemic (2011-2018). Isolation of CD4+ T cells took place after roughly nine days in culture.

This receptor was taken from a human donor in good health. The sequencing sample was made of CD4+ T cells from PBMCs, cultured in vitro. V gene TRBV2 combines with J gene TRBJ2-5; 7 bases line up with TRBD1. The CDR3 spells CASNQQGPEETQYF. CDR3 sequence (DNA): TGTGCCAGCAACCAACAGGGGCCGGAAGAGACCCAGTACTTC.